Detailed here is one T cell receptor (beta chain). The CDR3 contains 15 residues. The V gene's germline CDR1 is SNHLY and CDR2 FYNNEI. V was clipped by 4 bases and J by 5 bases, with 14 bases between them. The protocol was immunoSEQ multiplex PCR, while the TCRdb copy is restricted to in-frame clones and leaves out a portion. The table has nearly 60,000 clones, approximately 89% seen once. These data originate in a study of identifying expanded T cells in peripheral blood. This sequence was found in a person aged 18 to 70 in good health. V is TRBV2 and J is TRBJ2-2; possibly TRBD1 or TRBD2 for D (6 bases each). The sequenced sample was blood. In DNA form, the CDR3 reads TGTGCCAGCAGTGCTCTACAGGGAGGAACCGGGGAGCTGTTTTTT. Protein: CASSALQGGTGELFF.